The 21 T cell receptor beta chains reported below all come from one sample, sequenced in a study of blood T cells in healthy people across ages. A sample-barcoded 5' primer and a J-beta primer mix were used in a second PCR of roughly 7 to 11 cycles. TCRdb reanalysed the 5' RACE reads using MiXCR and keeps one entry per CDR3 protein. The sample consists of 1 million to 1.2 million distinct CDR3 sequences, 35% to 45% of them appearing once. Sequenced sample: blood. The receptor source for this set is a man aged 18 to 29 in good health.

This clonotype was detected only a few times. This CDR3 is CASSSVDRVTTDTQYF. The CDR3 nucleotides read TGTGCCAGCAGCTCTGTGGACAGGGTCACCACAGATACGCAGTATTTT. The chain links TRBV7-2 to TRBJ2-3, with 8 bases aligning to TRBD1. With 4 bases clipped from V and 2 bases from J, the junction kept 8 bases outside the gene matches. The CDR3 extends over 16 amino acids. CDR1 is SGHTA, CDR2 FQGNSA, per germline.

This chain connects TRBV28 to TRBJ1-2; 7 bases line up with TRBD1. CDR3 length: 18 amino acids. The trim removed 6 bases at V and 0 bases at J, leaving 16 bases unmatched. Looked up from germline, CDR1 is MDHEN and CDR2 is SYDVKM. The DNA of the CDR3 is TGTGCCAGCAGCTATATAGGCGGCCGGACAGGAGCTAACTATGGCTACACCTTC. Its protein is CASSYIGGRTGANYGYTF.

V is TRBV9 and J is TRBJ2-7; D is perhaps TRBD1 (5 bases). Trimming took 4 bases from V and 7 from J, leaving 30 bases between them. Germline V CDR1 and CDR2: SGDLS, YYNGEE. The length of the CDR3 is 18 residues. As DNA, the CDR3 is TGTGCCAGCAGCCCGCCAACAGGAGACAGTTTTGCCTACAATGAGCAGTACTTC. Translated: CASSPPTGDSFAYNEQYF.

This clonotype has just a few counts. The chain recombines TRBV12-3 or TRBV12-4 with TRBJ2-2; the match to TRBD2 covers 8 bases. The CDR3 totals 15 residues. V was pared by 1 base and J by 5 bases, with 3 bases of the junction left unmatched. CDR3 sequence reads: CASSLGSGGTGELFF. CDR3 bases: TGTGCCAGCAGTTTAGGAAGCGGGGGAACCGGGGAGCTGTTTTTT.

The sample holds many counts of this clonotype. The chain is built from TRBV29-1 and TRBJ1-5; D is perhaps TRBD1 (5 bases). V lost 4 bases and J 2 bases, leaving 9 bases between the germline ends. The CDR3 has 13 amino acids. Germline-derived CDR1 and CDR2 are SQVTM and ANQGSEA. CDR3 amino acids: CSVAWDGNQPQHF. The CDR3, as DNA: TGCAGCGTTGCGTGGGACGGCAATCAGCCCCAGCATTTT.

This clonotype has only a few counts. The chain joins TRBV10-3 to TRBJ2-3; possibly TRBD2 for D (6 bases). Trimming removed 10 bases from V and 6 bases from J, with 20 bases in between. The CDR3 runs 14 residues. Germline V CDR1 and CDR2: ENHRY, SYGVKD. The CDR3 DNA sequence: TGTGCCACGCACAAAGCGGGCGGGACGGATACGCAGTATTTT. Its translation: CATHKAGGTDTQYF.

Comments on this clonotype: One end of the junction is discordant with germline, which a read error may explain. The chain joins TRBV10-3 to TRBJ2-3; 7 bases agree with TRBD2. Germline CDR1 is ENHRY and CDR2 is SYGVKD. The CDR3 runs to 12 residues. The CDR3 DNA reads as TGTGCCATCAGTGAGCGGGAGGTTACGCGGTATTTT. Its translation is CAISEREVTRYF.

The rearrangement uses TRBV7-2 and TRBJ1-2, with D perhaps matching TRBD1 (6 bases). The germline CDR1 and CDR2 sequences are SGHTA and FQGNSA. CDR3 length: 15 residues. With 5 bases removed from V and 4 bases from J, the gap between germline ends came to 17 bases. The CDR3 spells CASSPRTATTYGYTF. The CDR3 DNA sequence: TGTGCCAGCAGCCCCCGGACAGCCACAACCTATGGCTACACCTTC. Together with reference TRBV7-2 and TRBJ1-2, the CDR3 gives the full variable domain: GAGVSQSPSNKVTEKGKDVELRCDPISGHTALYWYRQSLGQGLEFLIYFQGNSAPDKSGLPSDRFSAERTGGSVSTLTIQRTQQEDSAVYLCASSPRTATTYGYTFGSGTRLTVV.

Worth noting for this clonotype: A much larger clone differs from this one at a single base, so this may be a read error. The V gene is TRBV10-3, the J gene TRBJ2-7; 8 bases match TRBD2. Per the germline V gene, CDR1 is ENHRY and CDR2 is SYGVKD. CDR3 length: 16 amino acids. V lost 3 bases and J lost 7; bases outside the gene matches: 14. The chain's CDR3 is CAISDGGGYVMREQYF. CDR3 nucleotides: TGTGCCATCAGTGATGGCGGGGGGTACGTTATGCGGGAGCAGTACTTC.

The table lists this clonotype with a few counts. The chain links TRBV7-2 to TRBJ1-1; weak D call: TRBD1 (5 bases). This CDR3 spans 15 amino acids. V lost 2 bases to trimming and J lost 1 base, with 11 bases between them. Germline loops: CDR1 SGHTA, CDR2 FQGNSA. As DNA, the CDR3 is TGTGCCAGCAGCTTAAGTCCAGGGCCGAACACTGAAGCTTTCTTT. It codes for CASSLSPGPNTEAFF.

The V and J genes are TRBV7-2 and TRBJ1-5; D gene ambiguous. This CDR3 has 13 amino acids. V lost 5 bases and J lost 5, with 10 bases in between. Germline loops: CDR1 SGHTA, CDR2 FQGNSA. CDR3 loop: CASSLDWDQPQHF. The CDR3 DNA reads as TGTGCCAGCAGCCTAGACTGGGATCAGCCCCAGCATTTT.

V usage is TRBV20-1 and J usage is TRBJ2-4, with D possibly TRBD1 on 6 matching bases. Germline V gene sequence: CDR1 DFQATT, CDR2 SNEGSKA (reference sequence). The CDR3 consists of 15 residues. The V and J ends lost 5 bases and 1 base respectively, with 15 bases between them. Here the CDR3 reads CSAEKQGMAKNIQYF. CDR3 DNA sequence: TGCAGTGCTGAAAAACAGGGAATGGCCAAAAACATTCAGTACTTC.

The V call is TRBV12-3 or TRBV12-4, the J call TRBJ1-4; no reliable D call. The CDR3 consists of 13 residues. V was clipped by 4 bases and J by 7 bases, with 10 bases between them. This chain's CDR3 is CASSCGRSEKLFF. The CDR3 DNA sequence: TGTGCCAGCAGTTGTGGAAGGAGTGAAAAACTGTTTTTT.

This clonotype was seen more than once but under ten times. The chain links TRBV29-1 to TRBJ2-1, with 8 bases aligning to TRBD2. The germline gives CDR1 SQVTM, CDR2 ANQGSEA. J gave up 8 bases and V 3 bases, and 6 bases lay outside the gene matches. This CDR3 spans 13 amino acids. In nucleotides, the CDR3 is TGCAGCGTTGAGTCCGGGACTAGGTATGAGCAGTTCTTC. Translating gives CSVESGTRYEQFF.

This chain connects TRBV9 to TRBJ1-4, with D perhaps TRBD1 (5 bases). Trimming took 3 bases from V and 4 from J, leaving 16 bases between them. Germline V gene lookup returns CDR1 SGDLS and CDR2 YYNGEE. This CDR3 region has 16 residues. The CDR3 reads CASSAGGTARNEKLFF. CDR3 bases: TGTGCCAGCAGCGCCGGGGGGACGGCACGTAATGAAAAACTGTTTTTT.

V gene TRBV27 combines with J gene TRBJ2-1; 7 bases map to TRBD1. The trim removed 10 bases at V and 0 bases at J, leaving 6 bases unmatched. The CDR3 runs 14 residues. Germline loops: CDR1 MNHEY, CDR2 SMNVEV (reference sequence). The CDR3: CAIAAGGSYNEQFF. CDR3 DNA: TGTGCCATCGCGGCAGGGGGCTCCTACAATGAGCAGTTCTTC.

This clonotype was seen a few times. The chain combines TRBV7-8 with TRBJ2-2; 13 bases are a match to TRBD2. Trimming at V came to 5 bases and at J to 7 bases, leaving 7 bases not matched to a gene. Germline V gene sequence: CDR1 SGHVS, CDR2 FQNEAQ. The length of the CDR3 is 16 residues. CDR3 loop: CASSQGTSGVVGELFF. The CDR3 coding sequence is TGTGCCAGCAGCCAAGGGACTAGCGGGGTGGTCGGGGAGCTGTTTTTT.

The table lists this clonotype with a count of one. The chain has TRBV6-6 and TRBJ2-5; 8 positions match TRBD2. CDR1 and CDR2 from the germline V gene are MNHNY and SVGAGI (reference sequence). This CDR3 comprises 13 residues. J gave up 11 bases and V 5 bases, and 10 bases lay outside the gene matches. The CDR3 DNA follows: TGTGCCAGCAGTGCCGGACTAGCTGGTGAGCAGTACTTC. Its translation: CASSAGLAGEQYF.

The rearrangement uses TRBV6-5 and TRBJ1-2; D is perhaps TRBD1 (6 bases). Germline V CDR1 and CDR2: MNHEY, SVGAGI. Trimming left V 8 bases short and J 8 bases short, with 15 bases between. This CDR3 contains 12 residues. This CDR3 is CASLSTGLGYTF. As DNA, the CDR3 is TGTGCCAGCCTGAGTACAGGGTTGGGCTACACCTTC.

The chain links TRBV12-3 or TRBV12-4 to TRBJ1-4, with 9 bases fitting TRBD1. CDR3 length equals 17 residues. V was clipped by 5 bases and J by 6 bases; unmatched bases: 13. The CDR3 is CASSLASPRDRDEKLFF. Written as DNA, the CDR3 is TGTGCCAGCAGTCTGGCATCCCCCCGGGACAGGGATGAAAAACTGTTTTTT.

This clonotype appeared many times. V and J are TRBV6-5 and TRBJ2-1; TRBD2 is a possible D gene (6 bases). The ends were cut back, 2 bases at V and 8 bases at J, with 13 bases in the middle. The CDR3 covers 14 residues. Per the germline V gene, CDR1 is MNHEY and CDR2 is SVGAGI. The CDR3 DNA reads as TGTGCCAGCAGTTACGAGGAGGGTTACGATGAGCAGTTCTTC. Amino acid sequence: CASSYEEGYDEQFF.